A selection of T cell receptor beta chains follows, all from one sample in a study of cytomegalovirus exposure and HLA in healthy donors. TCRdb's copy holds only in-frame clones and misses some; the assay was immunoSEQ multiplex PCR. The sample includes over 110,000 clones, 82% of them seen just once. The sequenced material came from PBMCs. These receptors were obtained from a male donor in good health and CMV-seronegative. CDR3s include the opening cysteine and the closing phenylalanine or tryptophan. D genes are given only for firm matches. Clone size is shown for a subset of rows, as once, few, many or a class of expanded clone.

>TRBV30|-|TRBJ2-1|TRBD1
CAWSSTGALADEQFF
TGTGCCTGGAGTTCGACAGGGGCTTTGGCTGATGAGCAGTTCTTC
>TRBV11-2|-|TRBJ2-7|-
CASSRGPSSYEQYF
TGTGCCAGCAGCAGGGGTCCCAGCTCCTACGAGCAGTACTTC
>TRBV19|-|TRBJ2-7|TRBD1
CATSKRAGGSYEQYF
TGTGCCACCTCGAAAAGGGCAGGGGGATCCTACGAGCAGTACTTC
>TRBV7-3|-|TRBJ2-7|-
CASSLTGEVEQYF
TGTGCCAGCAGCTTAACAGGGGAGGTCGAGCAGTACTTC
>TRBV5-5|-|TRBJ2-2|-
CASSRFRVTGELFF
TGTGCCAGCAGCCGGTTCAGGGTCACCGGGGAGCTGTTTTTT
>TRBV19|-|TRBJ2-1|-
CASSGASSNEQFF
TGTGCCAGTAGTGGGGCGAGCTCCAATGAGCAGTTCTTC
>TRBV30|-|TRBJ1-2|TRBD1
CASPGGYGYGYTF
TGTGCCTCCCCAGGGGGTTACGGCTATGGCTACACCTTC
>TRBV6-5|-|TRBJ1-5|-
CASSYSADSNQPQHF
TGTGCCAGCAGTTACTCTGCAGATAGCAATCAGCCCCAGCATTTT
>TRBV6-5|-|TRBJ2-4|-
CASSYASRGAKNIQYF
TGTGCCAGCAGTTATGCATCTCGGGGAGCCAAAAACATTCAGTACTTC
>TRBV27|-|TRBJ2-7|-
CASSFVGAYEQYF
TGTGCCAGCAGTTTTGTCGGAGCCTACGAGCAGTACTTC
>TRBV5-1|-|TRBJ2-1|TRBD1
CASSESGQGAGEQFF
TGCGCCAGCAGCGAGTCGGGACAGGGGGCGGGTGAGCAGTTCTTC
>TRBV27|few|TRBJ2-3|-
CASSPSSGAFTDTQYF
TGTGCCAGCAGTCCTTCGTCGGGAGCTTTTACAGATACGCAGTATTTT
>TRBV29-1|once|TRBJ1-1|-
CSVGDDRRGKAFF
TGCAGCGTTGGGGACGACAGGAGAGGGAAAGCTTTCTTT